The 10 T cell receptor beta chains below come from one sample, sequenced in a study of blood T cells in healthy people across ages. Through a sample-barcoded 5' primer and a J-beta primer mix, a second PCR was run for roughly 6 to 11 cycles. TCRdb passed the 5' RACE reads through MiXCR, listing each CDR3 protein once. The sample shows 780,000 or so distinct CDR3 sequences, roughly three fifths of them seen only once. Source material: blood. These receptors originate from a man between 35 and 55 years old in good health.

This clonotype has just a few counts. V and J are TRBV3-1 and TRBJ1-2; D call uncertain. The germline V and J ends were trimmed by 4 bases and 4 bases, with 13 bases remaining between them. Germline V gene lookup returns CDR1 LGHDT and CDR2 YNNKEL (reference sequence). The CDR3 contains 14 residues. CDR3 residues: CASSPPDTSYGYTF. CDR3 nucleotides: TGTGCCAGCAGCCCTCCGGATACTAGCTATGGCTACACCTTC.

The V and J genes are TRBV11-2 and TRBJ1-5, with D uncertain. CDR3 length: 17 residues. Looked up from germline, CDR1 is SGHAT and CDR2 is FQNNGV. V was trimmed by 5 bases and J by 4 bases, leaving 21 bases between them. This CDR3 is CASSHNSVRQLNQPQHF. CDR3 DNA sequence: TGTGCCAGCAGCCACAATTCGGTGCGGCAGCTGAATCAGCCCCAGCATTTT.

In its sample, this clonotype was seen a few times. The gene calls are TRBV11-3 and TRBJ1-2; D may be TRBD1 (6 bases). This CDR3 has 15 residues. V was pared by 2 bases and J by 8 bases, with 18 bases between. CDR1 SGHNT and CDR2 YENEEA come from the germline V gene. The CDR3 spells CASSLSGQITSGYTF. The CDR3 DNA sequence: TGTGCCAGCAGCTTATCGGGACAAATAACGAGCGGCTACACCTTC.

Only a few counts were recorded for this clonotype. The rearrangement links TRBV7-9 to TRBJ2-3; D remains ambiguous. V lost 6 bases and J lost 4, with 11 bases in between. CDR1 SEHNR and CDR2 FQNEAQ come from the germline V gene (reference sequence). There are 13 residues in the CDR3. In DNA form, the CDR3 reads TGTGCCAGCAGGCCTAAATGGGCAGATACGCAGTATTTT. Protein sequence: CASRPKWADTQYF. The whole variable domain, filled in from reference TRBV7-9 and TRBJ2-3, reads DTGVSQNPRHKITKRGQNVTFRCDPISEHNRLYWYRQTLGQGPEFLTYFQNEAQLEKSRLLSDRFSAERPKGSFSTLEIQRTEQGDSAMYLCASRPKWADTQYFGPGTRLTVL.

V gene TRBV29-1 combines with J gene TRBJ2-6; TRBD1 matches at 8 bases. Germline loops: CDR1 SQVTM, CDR2 ANQGSEA. This CDR3 comprises 15 residues. With V trimmed by 8 bases and J by 0 bases, 6 bases remained unmatched. This CDR3 reads CSTTGGTSGANVLTF. The CDR3 DNA sequence: TGCAGCACTACAGGGGGGACCTCTGGGGCCAACGTCCTGACTTTC.

The V call is TRBV7-2, the J call TRBJ2-5; no firm D call. This CDR3 is built from 13 residues. The V end was cut by 3 bases, the J end by 1 base, with 6 bases between. Germline values: CDR1 SGHTA, CDR2 FQGNSA. The CDR3 nucleotides read TGTGCCAGCAGCTTCGCATTCCAAGAGACCCAGTACTTC. It yields the protein CASSFAFQETQYF.

The chain uses TRBV12-3 or TRBV12-4 and TRBJ2-3; D is ambiguous. V dropped 8 bases and J dropped 11 bases, with 14 bases sitting between them. The CDR3 length is 11 residues. CDR3 coding DNA: TGTGCCAGCGGCCCCACAGATGTGCAGTATTTT. As protein: CASGPTDVQYF.

The chain employs TRBV7-9 and TRBJ1-1; D ambiguous. Looked up from germline, CDR1 is SEHNR and CDR2 is FQNEAQ (reference sequence). The length of the CDR3 is 16 residues. Trimming stripped 1 base from V and 1 base from J, with 13 bases between. CDR3 bases: TGTGCCAGCAGCTTAGTCCCCCTGGCCAAGAACACTGAAGCTTTCTTT. Encoded protein: CASSLVPLAKNTEAFF.

The gene calls are TRBV28 and TRBJ1-1; D might be TRBD1 (5 bases). The CDR3 spans 15 residues. V dropped 2 bases and J dropped 0 bases, with 10 bases sitting between them. CDR1 is MDHEN and CDR2 is SYDVKM in the germline V gene. CDR3 sequence: CASSLTKGMNTEAFF. In nucleotides, the CDR3 is TGTGCCAGCAGTTTAACGAAGGGGATGAACACTGAAGCTTTCTTT.

The chain employs TRBV5-1 and TRBJ2-3; unclear D gene. This CDR3 has 15 residues. V lost 7 bases and J 2 bases, leaving 17 bases between the germline ends. Germline-derived CDR1 and CDR2 are SGHRS and YFSETQ. CDR3 coding DNA: TGCGCCAGCTCTCCAGGCGCCAGAAACACAGATACGCAGTATTTT. This sequence encodes CASSPGARNTDTQYF. The whole variable domain, remainder taken from reference TRBV5-1 and TRBJ2-3, is KAGVTQTPRYLIKTRGQQVTLSCSPISGHRSVSWYQQTPGQGLQFLFEYFSETQRNKGNFPGRFSGRQFSNSRSEMNVSTLELGDSALYLCASSPGARNTDTQYFGPGTRLTVL.